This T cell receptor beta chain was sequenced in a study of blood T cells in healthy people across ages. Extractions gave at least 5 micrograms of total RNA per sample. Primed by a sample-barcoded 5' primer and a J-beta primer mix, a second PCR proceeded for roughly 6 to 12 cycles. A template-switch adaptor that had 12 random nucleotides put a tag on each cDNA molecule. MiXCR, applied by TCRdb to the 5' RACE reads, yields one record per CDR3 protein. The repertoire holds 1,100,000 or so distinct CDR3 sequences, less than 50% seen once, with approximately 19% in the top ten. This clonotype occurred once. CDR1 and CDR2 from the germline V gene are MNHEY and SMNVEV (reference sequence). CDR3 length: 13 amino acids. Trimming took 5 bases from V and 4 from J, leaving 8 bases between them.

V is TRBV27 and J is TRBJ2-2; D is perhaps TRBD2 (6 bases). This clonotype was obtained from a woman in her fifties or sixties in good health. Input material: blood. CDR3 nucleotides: TGTGCCAGCAGTGCGGGACTCACCGGGGAGCTGTTTTTT. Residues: CASSAGLTGELFF.